A selection of T cell receptor beta chains follows, all from one sample in a study of T cells after yellow fever vaccination. TCRdb reanalysed the 5' RACE reads using MiXCR and keeps one entry per CDR3 protein. The data hold hundreds of thousands of distinct CDR3 sequences, with roughly 4.3% observed a single time. Material: PBMCs, obtained 5 days after the yellow fever booster vaccination. The receptors derive from a man between 18 and 29 years old who received the YFV17D yellow fever vaccine. CDR3s include the opening cysteine and the closing phenylalanine or tryptophan. Each record gives: CDR3 protein, CDR3 DNA, V gene, clone size, D gene, J gene. A D gene is named only where the DNA matches it firmly. Clone size is shown for a subset of rows, as once, few, many or a class of expanded clone.

cdr3_aa: CASGVGPGQGAREQYF; cdr3_nt: TGTGCCAGCGGCGTAGGCCCGGGACAGGGGGCACGCGAGCAGTACTTC; v_call: TRBV27; clone_size: few; d_call: TRBD1; j_call: TRBJ2-7
cdr3_aa: CASSFSVNYEQYF; cdr3_nt: TGCGCCAGCAGCTTCAGTGTAAACTACGAGCAGTACTTC; v_call: TRBV5-1; clone_size: many; d_call: NA; j_call: TRBJ2-7
cdr3_aa: CASSPKARGPRGWETQYF; cdr3_nt: TGTGCCAGCAGCCCCAAGGCCAGGGGCCCACGGGGTTGGGAGACCCAGTACTTC; v_call: TRBV7-9; clone_size: few; d_call: NA; j_call: TRBJ2-5
cdr3_aa: CASSYSKQGSGNTIYF; cdr3_nt: TGTGCCAGCAGTTACTCGAAACAGGGAAGTGGAAACACCATATATTTT; v_call: TRBV6-5; clone_size: few; d_call: NA; j_call: TRBJ1-3
cdr3_aa: CSASPRARDTQYF; cdr3_nt: TGCAGTGCTAGTCCCAGGGCCAGAGATACGCAGTATTTT; v_call: TRBV20-1; clone_size: few; d_call: NA; j_call: TRBJ2-3
cdr3_aa: CASCGIPLYEQYF; cdr3_nt: TGTGCCAGTTGCGGAATCCCCCTCTACGAGCAGTACTTC; v_call: TRBV9; clone_size: NA; d_call: NA; j_call: TRBJ2-7
cdr3_aa: CASSLVGGTVTDTQYF; cdr3_nt: TGTGCCAGCAGTCTGGTGGGGGGGACGGTCACAGATACGCAGTATTTT; v_call: TRBV6-5; clone_size: many; d_call: TRBD2; j_call: TRBJ2-3
cdr3_aa: CATSRERAGNTIYF; cdr3_nt: TGTGCCACCAGCAGAGAAAGGGCCGGAAACACCATATATTTT; v_call: TRBV15; clone_size: few; d_call: NA; j_call: TRBJ1-3
cdr3_aa: CASSPETSGTDTQYF; cdr3_nt: TGTGCCAGCAGCCCCGAAACTAGCGGCACAGATACGCAGTATTTT; v_call: TRBV5-4; clone_size: few; d_call: TRBD2; j_call: TRBJ2-3
cdr3_aa: CASSQEWGFGTF; cdr3_nt: NA; v_call: TRBV4-1; clone_size: many; d_call: NA; j_call: TRBJ1-2
cdr3_aa: CASSQTTLPYNEQFF; cdr3_nt: TGTGCCAGCAGTCAGACAACTCTCCCGTACAATGAGCAGTTCTTC; v_call: TRBV27; clone_size: NA; d_call: NA; j_call: TRBJ2-1
cdr3_aa: CASRSGSETQYF; cdr3_nt: TGTGCCAGCAGGTCGGGCTCGGAGACCCAGTACTTC; v_call: TRBV7-3; clone_size: many; d_call: NA; j_call: TRBJ2-5
cdr3_aa: CSALIGGTGDTEAFF; cdr3_nt: TGCAGTGCCCTAATTGGAGGGACAGGGGACACTGAAGCTTTCTTT; v_call: TRBV20-1; clone_size: NA; d_call: TRBD1; j_call: TRBJ1-1
cdr3_aa: CASSQAVDSANTGELFF; cdr3_nt: TGCGCCAGCAGCCAAGCGGTCGACAGCGCGAACACCGGGGAGCTGTTTTTT; v_call: TRBV4-3; clone_size: NA; d_call: NA; j_call: TRBJ2-2
cdr3_aa: CAKGSSGANVLTF; cdr3_nt: TGTGCGAAAGGGAGCTCTGGGGCCAACGTCCTGACTTTC; v_call: TRBV30; clone_size: NA; d_call: NA; j_call: TRBJ2-6
cdr3_aa: CASSGGQGINYGYTF; cdr3_nt: TGTGCCAGCAGTGGTGGGCAGGGTATCAACTATGGCTACACCTTC; v_call: TRBV2; clone_size: few; d_call: NA; j_call: TRBJ1-2
cdr3_aa: CSATGTSGGETQYF; cdr3_nt: TGCAGTGCAACGGGGACTAGCGGGGGAGAGACCCAGTACTTC; v_call: TRBV20-1; clone_size: few; d_call: TRBD2; j_call: TRBJ2-5
cdr3_aa: CASSLVGAGQLNTEAFF; cdr3_nt: TGTGCCAGCAGCTTAGTCGGGGCGGGACAGTTGAACACTGAAGCTTTCTTT; v_call: TRBV7-2; clone_size: NA; d_call: TRBD1; j_call: TRBJ1-1
cdr3_aa: CASGGGRGNTIYF; cdr3_nt: TGTGCCAGCGGAGGGGGCAGGGGAAACACCATATATTTT; v_call: TRBV12-3/TRBV12-4; clone_size: few; d_call: TRBD1; j_call: TRBJ1-3
cdr3_aa: CASTPGSGGMDTQYF; cdr3_nt: TGTGCCAGCACCCCGGGTAGCGGGGGAATGGATACGCAGTATTTT; v_call: TRBV3-1; clone_size: few; d_call: TRBD2; j_call: TRBJ2-3
cdr3_aa: CASSLAGNSYNEQFF; cdr3_nt: TGTGCCAGCAGCCTCGCGGGGAACTCCTACAATGAGCAGTTCTTC; v_call: TRBV6-5; clone_size: many; d_call: NA; j_call: TRBJ2-1
cdr3_aa: CASSSSNYEQYF; cdr3_nt: TGTGCCAGCAGCTCATCTAATTACGAGCAGTACTTC; v_call: TRBV7-2; clone_size: many; d_call: NA; j_call: TRBJ2-7
cdr3_aa: CSARDMGGTDTQYF; cdr3_nt: TGCAGTGCTAGAGATATGGGGGGCACAGATACGCAGTATTTT; v_call: TRBV20-1; clone_size: many; d_call: NA; j_call: TRBJ2-3
cdr3_aa: CSVVGGQGFNTEAFF; cdr3_nt: TGCAGCGTTGTGGGGGGACAGGGGTTTAACACTGAAGCTTTCTTT; v_call: TRBV29-1; clone_size: NA; d_call: TRBD1; j_call: TRBJ1-1
cdr3_aa: CASSPSGGAVDTQYF; cdr3_nt: TGTGCCAGCAGCCCCTCCGGGGGGGCGGTAGATACGCAGTATTTT; v_call: TRBV12-3/TRBV12-4; clone_size: many; d_call: TRBD2; j_call: TRBJ2-3
cdr3_aa: CASTRMGNTEAFF; cdr3_nt: TGCGCCAGCACCAGGATGGGGAACACTGAAGCTTTCTTT; v_call: TRBV5-1; clone_size: NA; d_call: NA; j_call: TRBJ1-1
cdr3_aa: CASSPRSGGNGYEQFF; cdr3_nt: TGTGCCAGCAGCCCCCGGTCAGGGGGCAATGGGTATGAGCAGTTCTTC; v_call: TRBV4-2; clone_size: many; d_call: TRBD1; j_call: TRBJ2-1